These T cell receptor beta chains were read from a single sample in a study of cytomegalovirus exposure and HLA in healthy donors. Only in-frame clones appear in the TCRdb table, and some are missing; sequencing was by immunoSEQ multiplex PCR. This table holds 60,000 to 80,000 clones, approximately 80% found once. Material for sequencing was PBMCs. The receptors stem from a girl aged 5-17 years in good health and CMV-seropositive. The CDR3 runs from the conserved cysteine through the conserved F or W. Fields, in order: CDR3 length, clone size, D gene, V gene, J gene, CDR3 protein, CDR3 DNA. The D gene is left open where the match is weak. The size field is filled for only some rows; it gives once, few, many or a size class.

17,once,TRBD1,TRBV6-1,TRBJ1-2,CASTENLAGTGPGGYTF,TGTGCCAGCACTGAAAATCTAGCCGGGACAGGGCCAGGGGGCTACACCTTC
14,.,.,TRBV5-1,TRBJ2-2,CASSETGNTGELFF,TGCGCCAGCAGCGAGACAGGGAACACCGGGGAGCTGTTTTTT
15,few,.,TRBV6-5,TRBJ1-5,CASSSDRNSNQPQHF,TGTGCCAGCAGTTCCGACAGAAATAGCAATCAGCCCCAGCATTTT
16,.,.,TRBV5-6,TRBJ2-2,CASSWGQGVQTGELFF,TGTGCCAGCAGCTGGGGGCAGGGAGTCCAAACCGGGGAGCTGTTTTTT
13,.,TRBD1,TRBV27,TRBJ1-6,CASSWDRVSPLHF,TGTGCCAGCAGTTGGGACAGGGTTTCACCCCTCCACTTT
16,.,TRBD2,TRBV30,TRBJ2-3,CAWSVLPGGGTDTQYF,TGTGCCTGGAGTGTATTACCCGGGGGGGGAACAGATACGCAGTATTTT
16,.,TRBD1,TRBV4-1,TRBJ2-3,CASSQFGTALTDTQYF,TGCGCCAGCAGCCAATTCGGGACAGCCCTCACAGATACGCAGTATTTT
17,.,TRBD2,TRBV4-3,TRBJ2-1,CASSPRTSGSSYNEQFF,TGCGCCAGCAGCCCCCGGACTAGCGGGAGCTCCTACAATGAGCAGTTCTTC
15,.,.,TRBV7-2,TRBJ2-1,CASSWTGGGWNEQFF,TGTGCCAGCAGCTGGACGGGTGGGGGGTGGAATGAGCAGTTCTTC
12,.,.,TRBV27,TRBJ2-7,CASSFAGLEQYF,TGTGCCAGCAGTTTCGCAGGCCTGGAGCAGTACTTC
15,few,TRBD1,TRBV6-5,TRBJ1-1,CASSPRDRFNTEAFF,TGTGCCAGCAGTCCCCGGGACAGGTTCAACACTGAAGCTTTCTTT
14,.,.,TRBV4-2,TRBJ2-5,CASSQGASVETQYF,TGTGCCAGCAGCCAAGGCGCTAGCGTGGAGACCCAGTACTTC
15,.,.,TRBV4-1,TRBJ1-4,CASSQVGTLNEKLFF,TGCGCCAGCAGCCAAGTGGGGACACTTAATGAAAAACTGTTTTTT
17,few,TRBD1,TRBV7-8,TRBJ1-1,CASSLPGTGDLNTEAFF,TGTGCCAGCAGCTTACCCGGGACAGGGGACCTGAACACTGAAGCTTTCTTT
15,.,.,TRBV7-8,TRBJ1-1,CASSLVRGEGTEAFF,TGTGCCAGCAGCTTAGTTAGAGGTGAGGGCACTGAAGCTTTCTTT
14,.,.,TRBV6-4,TRBJ2-1,CASSDFGRADEQFF,TGTGCCAGCAGTGACTTTGGCAGGGCGGATGAGCAGTTCTTC
14,few,TRBD2,TRBV5-4,TRBJ2-7,CASRGAGVSYEQYF,TGTGCCAGCAGGGGCGCGGGGGTCTCCTACGAGCAGTACTTC
20,.,TRBD1,TRBV4-1,TRBJ1-2,CASSQDRTGTGFGDDYGYTF,TGCGCCAGCAGCCAAGATCGAACCGGGACAGGATTTGGCGATGACTATGGCTACACCTTC
13,.,.,TRBV9,TRBJ1-5,CASSVQGDQPQHF,TGTGCCAGCAGCGTACAGGGTGATCAGCCCCAGCATTTT
14,.,TRBD1,TRBV9,TRBJ2-3,CASSGTGGTDTQYF,TGTGCCAGCAGCGGGACAGGGGGCACAGATACGCAGTATTTT
12,few,.,TRBV7-2,TRBJ2-7,CASSIRLYEQYF,TGTGCCAGCAGCATTAGACTGTACGAGCAGTACTTC
13,.,TRBD1,TRBV2,TRBJ1-2,CASQTQGAIGYTF,TGTGCCAGCCAGACACAGGGGGCGATTGGCTACACCTTC